These 6 T cell receptor beta chains were all obtained from the same sample, sequenced in a study of OX40 agonist ivuxolimab in advanced cancers. The library relied on the immunoSEQ multiplex PCR assay. The table comes from immuneACCESS by way of TCRdb, which keeps in-frame sequences with V and J called. Part of the clones is missing from these tables; in studies checked, under half for an unresolved V gene and the rest for unknown reasons. The sample table holds fewer than 65,000 clones, of which 91% were seen once. The ten top clones hold about 4.4% of the sample. This specimen consisted of CD4+ or CD8+ T cells sorted from blood, obtained in a trial of the OX40 agonist ivuxolimab. These receptors all stem from an adult with an advanced solid tumor such as melanoma, head and neck, liver or kidney cancer.

This chain links TRBV6-6 with TRBJ2-5; D is perhaps TRBD2 (6 bases). Germline-derived CDR1 and CDR2 are MNHNY and SVGAGI (reference sequence). The V and J ends lost 5 bases and 2 bases respectively, with 9 bases between them. The CDR3 consists of 13 residues. CDR3 bases: TGTGCCAGCAGTGGGACTGCACAAGAGACCCAGTACTTC. Translated, it gives CASSGTAQETQYF.

This chain uses TRBV4-1 with TRBJ2-1; 8 bases line up with TRBD1. The CDR3 sequence is 15 residues long. V was pared by 4 bases and J by 8 bases, with 10 bases of the junction left unmatched. Germline V gene data show CDR1 as MGHRA and CDR2 as YSYEKL. The CDR3 is CASSPSFSGGYEQFF. In DNA form, the CDR3 reads TGCGCCAGCAGCCCAAGCTTTTCAGGGGGCTATGAGCAGTTCTTC.

The genes are TRBV5-1 and TRBJ1-2; 7 nucleotides align to TRBD1. The CDR3 is 15 amino acids. With 0 bases clipped from V and 7 bases from J, the junction kept 9 bases outside the gene matches. Germline V gene sequence: CDR1 SGHRS, CDR2 YFSETQ. This chain's CDR3 is CASSLETGESFGYTF. CDR3 DNA: TGCGCCAGCAGCTTGGAAACAGGGGAGAGTTTTGGCTACACCTTC.

The chain carries TRBV2 and TRBJ1-4, with D hard to call. The CDR3 is 14 amino acids. Per the germline V gene, CDR1 is SNHLY and CDR2 is FYNNEI. Trimming took 8 bases from V and 4 from J, leaving 14 bases between them. CDR3 sequence: CASENSINNEKLFF. In nucleotides, the CDR3 is TGTGCCAGCGAAAACAGCATCAATAATGAAAAACTGTTTTTT.

The chain uses TRBV29-1 and TRBJ2-1, with 8 nucleotides matching TRBD1. Germline V gene lookup returns CDR1 SQVTM and CDR2 ANQGSEA. J lost 4 bases, V lost 7 bases, and 9 bases had no gene match. The CDR3 is 14 amino acids. The CDR3 nucleotides read TGCAGCGCCGAGGGCAGGGGGCGGTACAATGAGCAGTTCTTC. Protein product: CSAEGRGRYNEQFF.

V and J are TRBV7-9 and TRBJ2-5; 9 nucleotides align to TRBD2. Losses at the gene ends were 5 bases for V and 4 bases for J; bases not matched to a gene: 14. Germline lookup yields CDR1 SEHNR and CDR2 FQNEAQ (reference sequence). The CDR3 has 17 amino acids. The CDR3 DNA sequence: TGTGCCAGCAGCCCCCGGGGTAGCGGGAGCGTTTTAGAGACCCAGTACTTC. This gives the protein CASSPRGSGSVLETQYF.